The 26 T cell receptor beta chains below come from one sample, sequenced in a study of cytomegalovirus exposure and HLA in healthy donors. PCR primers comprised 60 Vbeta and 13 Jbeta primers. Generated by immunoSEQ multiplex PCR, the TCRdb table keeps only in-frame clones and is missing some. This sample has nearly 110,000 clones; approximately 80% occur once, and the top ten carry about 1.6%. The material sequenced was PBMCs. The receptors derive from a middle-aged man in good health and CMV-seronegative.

This chain's CDR3 is CASSVTGGAGYTF. The CDR3 bases are TGTGCCAGCAGCGTCACGGGGGGGGCGGGCTACACCTTC. The gene calls are TRBV5-6 and TRBJ1-2; D perhaps matches TRBD1 (6 bases). Trimming removed 4 bases from V and 8 bases from J, with 15 bases in between. Germline assignment: CDR1 SGHDT and CDR2 YYEEEE. This CDR3 is built from 13 residues.

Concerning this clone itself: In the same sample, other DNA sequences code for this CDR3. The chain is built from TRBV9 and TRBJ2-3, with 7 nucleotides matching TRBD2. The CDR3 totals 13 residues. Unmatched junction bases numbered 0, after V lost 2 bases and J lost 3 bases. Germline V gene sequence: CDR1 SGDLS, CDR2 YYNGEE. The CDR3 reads CASSVGGTDTQYF. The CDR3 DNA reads TGTGCCAGCAGCGTCGGGGGGACAGATACGCAGTATTTT.

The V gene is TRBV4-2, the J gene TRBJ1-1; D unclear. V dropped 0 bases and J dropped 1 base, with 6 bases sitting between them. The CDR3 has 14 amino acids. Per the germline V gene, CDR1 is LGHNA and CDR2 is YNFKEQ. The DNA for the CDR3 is TGTGCCAGCAGCCAAGAAGCGGGGAACACTGAAGCTTTCTTT. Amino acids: CASSQEAGNTEAFF.

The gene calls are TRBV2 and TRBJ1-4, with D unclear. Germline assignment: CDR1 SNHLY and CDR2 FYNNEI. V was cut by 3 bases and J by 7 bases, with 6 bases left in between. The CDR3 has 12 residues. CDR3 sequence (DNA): TGTGCCAGCAGTGACGAGCGTGAAAAACTGTTTTTT. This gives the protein CASSDEREKLFF.

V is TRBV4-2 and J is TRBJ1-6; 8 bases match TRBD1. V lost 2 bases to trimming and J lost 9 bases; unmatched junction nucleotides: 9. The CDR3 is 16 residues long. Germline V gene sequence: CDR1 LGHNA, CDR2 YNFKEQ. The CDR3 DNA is TGTGCCAGCAGCCAACTTGCAGGGGGCGCGGGTTCACCCCTCCACTTT. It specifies CASSQLAGGAGSPLHF.

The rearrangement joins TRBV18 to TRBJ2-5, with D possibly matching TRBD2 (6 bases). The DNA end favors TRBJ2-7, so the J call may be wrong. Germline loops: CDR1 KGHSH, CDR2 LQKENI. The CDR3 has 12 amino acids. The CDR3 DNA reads TGTGCCAGCTCACCGGAGGGTTACGAGCAGTACTTC. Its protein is CASSPEGYEQYF.

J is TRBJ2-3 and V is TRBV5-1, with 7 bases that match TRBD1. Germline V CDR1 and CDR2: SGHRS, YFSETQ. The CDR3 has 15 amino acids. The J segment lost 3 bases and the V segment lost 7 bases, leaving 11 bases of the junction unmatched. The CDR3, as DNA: TGCGCCAGCGGGTCCGAGGGGGCACGGACAGATACGCAGTATTTT. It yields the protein CASGSEGARTDTQYF.

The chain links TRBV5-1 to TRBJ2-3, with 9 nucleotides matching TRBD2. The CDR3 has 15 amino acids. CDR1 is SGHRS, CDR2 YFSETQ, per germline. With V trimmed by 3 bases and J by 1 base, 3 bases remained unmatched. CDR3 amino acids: CASSSSSGGTDTQYF. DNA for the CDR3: TGCGCCAGCAGCTCCTCTAGCGGGGGCACAGATACGCAGTATTTT.

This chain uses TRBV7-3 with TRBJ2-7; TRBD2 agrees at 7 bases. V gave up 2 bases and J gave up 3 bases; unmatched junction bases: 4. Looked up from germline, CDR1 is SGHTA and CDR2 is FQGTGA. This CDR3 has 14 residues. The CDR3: CASSLEGGNYEQYF. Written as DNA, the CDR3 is TGTGCCAGCAGCTTAGAGGGAGGGAACTACGAGCAGTACTTC.

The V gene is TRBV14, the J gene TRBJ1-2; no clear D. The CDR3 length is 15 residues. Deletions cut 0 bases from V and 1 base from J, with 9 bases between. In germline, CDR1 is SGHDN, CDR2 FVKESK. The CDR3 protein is CASSQEASGNYGYTF. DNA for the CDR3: TGTGCCAGCAGCCAAGAGGCCAGCGGTAACTATGGCTACACCTTC. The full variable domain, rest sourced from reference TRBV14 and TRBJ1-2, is EAGVTQFPSHSVIEKGQTVTLRCDPISGHDNLYWYRRVMGKEIKFLLHFVKESKQDESGMPNNRFLAERTGGTYSTLKVQPAELEDSGVYFCASSQEASGNYGYTFGSGTRLTVV.

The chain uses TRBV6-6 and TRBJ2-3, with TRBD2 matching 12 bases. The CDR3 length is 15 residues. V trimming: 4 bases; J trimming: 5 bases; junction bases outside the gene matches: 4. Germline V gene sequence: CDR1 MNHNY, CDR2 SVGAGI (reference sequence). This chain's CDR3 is CASSSLAGGLDTQYF. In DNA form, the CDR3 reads TGTGCCAGCAGTTCTCTAGCGGGGGGGCTAGATACGCAGTATTTT.

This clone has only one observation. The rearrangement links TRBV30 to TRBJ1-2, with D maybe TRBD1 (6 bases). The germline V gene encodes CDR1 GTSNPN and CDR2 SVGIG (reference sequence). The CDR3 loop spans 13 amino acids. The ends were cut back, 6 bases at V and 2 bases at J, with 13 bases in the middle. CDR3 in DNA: TGTGCCTGTACAGGGATAGGGAACTATGGCTACACCTTC. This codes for CACTGIGNYGYTF.

The CDR3 spells CASSAQGAMTEAFF. CDR3 bases: TGTGCCAGCAGCGCTCAGGGGGCGATGACTGAAGCTTTCTTT. This chain joins TRBV7-6 and TRBJ1-1; TRBD1 matches at 8 bases. The CDR3 consists of 14 residues. The V gene end was trimmed by 5 bases and the J gene end by 5 bases; junction bases not matched to a gene: 7. Per the germline V gene, CDR1 is SGHVS and CDR2 is FNYEAQ. Variable domain in full (rest from reference TRBV7-6 and TRBJ1-1): GAGVSQSPRYKVTKRGQDVALRCDPISGHVSLYWYRQALGQGPEFLTYFNYEAQQDKSGLPNDRFSAERPEGSISTLTIQRTEQRDSAMYRCASSAQGAMTEAFFGQGTRLTVV.

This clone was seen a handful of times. CDR3: CASRPGVWSNQPQHF. The DNA for the CDR3 is TGCGCCAGCAGGCCCGGGGTCTGGAGCAATCAGCCCCAGCATTTT. The chain combines TRBV4-3 with TRBJ1-5; the D is unclear. The germline V and J ends were trimmed by 6 bases and 1 base, with 13 bases remaining between them. Germline V lookup: CDR1 LGHNA, CDR2 YSLEER. The CDR3 consists of 15 residues.

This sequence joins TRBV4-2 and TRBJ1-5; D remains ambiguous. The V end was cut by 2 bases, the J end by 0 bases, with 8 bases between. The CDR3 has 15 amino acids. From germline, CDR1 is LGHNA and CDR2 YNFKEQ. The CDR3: CASSQTRYSNQPQHF. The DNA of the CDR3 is TGTGCCAGCAGCCAAACAAGATATAGCAATCAGCCCCAGCATTTT.

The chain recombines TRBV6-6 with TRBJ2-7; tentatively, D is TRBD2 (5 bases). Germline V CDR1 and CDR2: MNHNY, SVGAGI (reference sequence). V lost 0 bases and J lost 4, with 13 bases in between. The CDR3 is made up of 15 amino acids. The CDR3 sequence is CASSYSSADLYEQYV. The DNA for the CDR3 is TGTGCCAGCAGTTACTCATCAGCGGACCTTTACGAGCAGTACGTC.

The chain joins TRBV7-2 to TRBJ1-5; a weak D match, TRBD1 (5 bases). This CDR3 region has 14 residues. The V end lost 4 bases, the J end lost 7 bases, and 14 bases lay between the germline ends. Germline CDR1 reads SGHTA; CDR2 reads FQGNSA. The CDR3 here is CASSSGNSGQPQHF. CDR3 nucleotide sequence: TGTGCCAGCAGCTCAGGAAACTCAGGGCAGCCCCAGCATTTT.

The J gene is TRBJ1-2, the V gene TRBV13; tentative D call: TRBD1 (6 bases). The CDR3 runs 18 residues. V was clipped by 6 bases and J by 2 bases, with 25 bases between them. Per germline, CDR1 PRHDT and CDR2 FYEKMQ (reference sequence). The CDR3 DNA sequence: TGTGCCAGCAGGTCCCCGGGACACGGTCAGGTTCTAAACTATGGCTACACCTTC. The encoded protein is CASRSPGHGQVLNYGYTF.

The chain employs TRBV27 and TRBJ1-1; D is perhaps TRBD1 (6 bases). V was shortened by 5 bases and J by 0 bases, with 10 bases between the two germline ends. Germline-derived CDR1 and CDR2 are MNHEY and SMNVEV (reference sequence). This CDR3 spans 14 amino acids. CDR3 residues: CASSRGGVNTEAFF. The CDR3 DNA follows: TGTGCCAGCAGTCGAGGGGGAGTGAACACTGAAGCTTTCTTT.

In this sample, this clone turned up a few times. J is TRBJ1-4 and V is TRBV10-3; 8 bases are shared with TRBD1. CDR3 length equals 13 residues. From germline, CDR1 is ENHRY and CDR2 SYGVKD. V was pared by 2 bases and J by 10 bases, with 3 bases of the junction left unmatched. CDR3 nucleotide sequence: TGTGCCATCAGTGAGGGACAGGGCTTAAAACTGTTTTTT. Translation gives CAISEGQGLKLFF.

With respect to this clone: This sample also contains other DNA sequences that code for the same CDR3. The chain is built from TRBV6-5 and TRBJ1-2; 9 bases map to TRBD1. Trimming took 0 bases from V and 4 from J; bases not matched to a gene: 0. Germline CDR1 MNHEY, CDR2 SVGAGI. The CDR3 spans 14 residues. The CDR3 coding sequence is TGTGCCAGCAGTTACTCGACAGGGGGCTATGGCTACACCTTC. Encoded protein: CASSYSTGGYGYTF.

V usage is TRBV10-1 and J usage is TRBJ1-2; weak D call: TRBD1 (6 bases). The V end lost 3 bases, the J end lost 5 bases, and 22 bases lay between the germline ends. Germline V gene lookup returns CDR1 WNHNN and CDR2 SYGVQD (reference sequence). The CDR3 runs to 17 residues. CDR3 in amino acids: CASSDNRDKTLVYGYTF. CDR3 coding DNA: TGCGCCAGCAGTGATAACCGGGACAAGACTTTAGTGTATGGCTACACCTTC.

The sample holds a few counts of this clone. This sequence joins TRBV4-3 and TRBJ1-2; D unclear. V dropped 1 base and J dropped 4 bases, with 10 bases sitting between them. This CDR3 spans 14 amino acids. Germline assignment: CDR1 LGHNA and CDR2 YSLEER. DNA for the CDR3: TGCGCCAGCAGCCAAGCTGGAGGGAGCTATGGCTACACCTTC. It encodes CASSQAGGSYGYTF.

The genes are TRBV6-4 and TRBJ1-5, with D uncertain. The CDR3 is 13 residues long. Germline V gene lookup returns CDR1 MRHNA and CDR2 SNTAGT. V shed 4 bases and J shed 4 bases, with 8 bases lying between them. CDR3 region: CASSAQANQPQHF. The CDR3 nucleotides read TGTGCCAGCAGTGCGCAGGCGAATCAGCCCCAGCATTTT.

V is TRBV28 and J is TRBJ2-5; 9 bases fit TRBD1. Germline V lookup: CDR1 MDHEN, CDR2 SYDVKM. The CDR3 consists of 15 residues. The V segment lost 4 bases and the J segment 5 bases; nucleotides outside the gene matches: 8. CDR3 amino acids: CASSSSYRGRETQYF. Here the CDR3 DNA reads TGTGCCAGCAGTTCATCGTACAGGGGGCGGGAGACCCAGTACTTC.

The CDR3 here is CASRYPGQETGAFF. The DNA of the CDR3 is TGTGCCAGCAGATATCCGGGACAGGAGACGGGGGCTTTCTTT. This chain connects TRBV7-2 to TRBJ1-1, with 8 bases matching TRBD1. The germline V gene encodes CDR1 SGHTA and CDR2 FQGNSA. The CDR3 extends over 14 amino acids. The V segment lost 6 bases and the J segment 11 bases; nucleotides outside the gene matches: 14.